This TCR beta chain was captured by sequencing in a study of T cells in Graves' hyperthyroidism and ophthalmopathy. Study observations and caveats: Ophthalmopathy cases were set apart from stable hyperthyroidism by a 13 V-J model. Most expanded thyroid clonotypes above 0.001 recurred in blood.

Patients aged 18 to 65 had newly diagnosed hyperthyroidism of under 2 months' duration. PBMCs came from 7.5 to 10 ml fresh peripheral blood. Regions amplified from RNA transcripts were the TCR beta CDR3 regions. The HTBI primer set drove a first-round RT-PCR of the TCR CDR3. TCRdb re-called the multiplex PCR reads with MiXCR, one entry per CDR3 protein. This table has some 360,000 distinct CDR3 sequences, roughly 13% appearing once. This clonotype was recorded many times. Its antigen remains unidentified. Compared with germline, one end of the junction differs, possibly owing to a read error. The V gene's germline CDR1 is SGHRS and CDR2 YFSETQ. The CDR3 is 13 amino acids.

The TCR was taken from a woman aged 55 to 70 with Graves' hyperthyroidism. The genes are TRBV5-1 and TRBJ2-3; D gene ambiguous. Sequenced: blood. DNA for the CDR3: TGTGCCAGCAGTTTAGATCGCACAGATACGCAGTATTTT. Translation: CASSLDRTDTQYF.